The entry that follows covers one T cell receptor (beta chain) sequence. Authors' data handling: Reference gene primer amplification yielded estimated nucleated cell counts. Profiling relied on immunoSEQ multiplex PCR, and the TCRdb table lists in-frame clones only, not all of them. V and J calls and clone size follow that table, whereas D and trimming were derived from the DNA. This table has fewer than 70,000 clones, approximately 87% appearing once. The data derive from a study of blood T cell repertoires in COVID-19. Study overall: The origin of the acute and convalescent COVID-19 samples was the United States, Italy and Spain. The analysed material was cDNA or gDNA that came from T cells, B-cell-depleted T cells, or PBMCs.

Per the germline V gene, CDR1 is KGHSH and CDR2 is LQKENI. The germline V and J ends were trimmed by 2 bases and 4 bases, with 12 bases remaining between them. This CDR3 contains 15 residues. Sequenced: peripheral blood. The TCR comes from a man between 60 and 70 years old with active or convalescent COVID-19. The gene calls are TRBV18 and TRBJ1-3, with D hard to call. CDR3 in amino acids: CASSPSQDFGNTIYF. The CDR3 DNA reads TGTGCCAGCTCACCATCCCAGGACTTCGGAAACACCATATATTTT.